This T cell receptor beta chain stems from a study of PD-1 blockade in classical Hodgkin lymphoma. This sample's time point: newly diagnosed, previously untreated cHL patient sample. Researchers used magnetic negative selection to pull out pure CD4+ T cells from thawed PBMCs. As a comparison, the study used PBMCs from newly diagnosed, untreated classical Hodgkin lymphoma. CDR1 is SGHNT, CDR2 YYREEE, per germline (reference sequence). The CDR3 covers 15 residues. V lost 4 bases to trimming and J lost 2 bases, with 13 bases between them. Broader study findings: Relapsed/refractory patients reportedly had the lowest baseline TCR diversity, below newly diagnosed patients, who were below healthy donors. Undefined causes, possibly disease activity or prior therapy, underlie the repertoire differences.

Of note for this clone: The target antigen is unknown.

The repertoire was sequenced with immunoSEQ multiplex PCR; TCRdb's copy has only in-frame clones and lacks some. The repertoire has fewer than 20,000 clones, roughly 90% of them found once; the top ten carry 0.5% to 0.55%. What was sequenced was CD4+ T cells from blood. The chain is built from TRBV5-4 and TRBJ1-5; D possibly corresponds to TRBD1 (6 bases). The TCR sequence derives from a human donor with classical Hodgkin lymphoma. The CDR3 reads CASSPDPGGNQPQHF. The CDR3 DNA reads as TGTGCCAGCAGCCCCGACCCAGGGGGCAATCAGCCCCAGCATTTT.